The sequence of this T cell receptor (beta chain) was determined in a study of siplizumab effects on memory and regulatory T cells. Points from the study as a whole: The authors did not confirm suppressive function in proliferating Tregs from siplizumab cultures. Major contributors to the alloresponse seemed to be naive T cells, which also appeared more diverse than memory cells.

CDR3 length equals 16 residues. Germline lookup yields CDR1 SEHNR and CDR2 FQNEAQ (reference sequence). Trimming cost V 5 bases and J 5 bases; bases outside gene matches: 11. The table came from immunoSEQ multiplex PCR; TCRdb's copy has only in-frame clones and leaves some out. The sample contains over 60,000 clones, 91% of which appear only once. About this clone itself: The target antigen is unknown.

Sequencing input: CD8+ T cells sorted from blood. The genes are TRBV7-9 and TRBJ2-1; 8 bases fit TRBD2. The receptor's source is a human donor in good health. The CDR3, as DNA: TGTGCCAGCAGCCTACCGCTACTAGCGGATAACAATGAGCAGTTCTTC. Its translation is CASSLPLLADNNEQFF.